Listed below are T cell receptor beta chains from one sample, sequenced in a study of blood T cells in healthy people across ages. Using its own MiXCR run on the 5' RACE reads, TCRdb lists one record per CDR3 protein. The sample yields around 700,000 distinct CDR3 sequences, more than 20% seen once. These data also featured in a second study, about T cells of mothers and their children.

Sequencing input: blood. These receptors all come from a boy aged 5-17 years in good health. CDR3s include the opening cysteine and the closing phenylalanine or tryptophan. The D gene is left open where the match is weak. Only part of the rows carry a size: once, few, many, or a class if the clone is expanded.

d_call: TRBD2
clone_size: NA
cdr3_length: 16
j_call: TRBJ2-5
v_call: TRBV11-2
cdr3_aa: CASSGTSGREWETQYF
cdr3_nt: TGTGCCAGCAGCGGGACTAGCGGGAGGGAATGGGAGACCCAGTACTTC

d_call: NA
clone_size: NA
cdr3_length: 13
j_call: TRBJ2-7
v_call: TRBV5-1
cdr3_aa: CASSRGISYEQYF
cdr3_nt: TGCGCCAGCAGCCGCGGGATTTCCTACGAGCAGTACTTC

d_call: TRBD2
clone_size: few
cdr3_length: 15
j_call: TRBJ2-1
v_call: TRBV12-3/TRBV12-4
cdr3_aa: CASTSRAGGDNEQFF
cdr3_nt: TGTGCCAGCACTTCCAGAGCGGGAGGGGACAATGAGCAGTTCTTC

d_call: NA
clone_size: few
cdr3_length: 13
j_call: TRBJ1-2
v_call: TRBV28
cdr3_aa: CASSLIASYGYTF
cdr3_nt: TGTGCCAGCAGTTTAATTGCCTCCTATGGCTACACCTTC

d_call: NA
clone_size: few
cdr3_length: 11
j_call: TRBJ2-5
v_call: TRBV5-5
cdr3_aa: CASSLQGGQYF
cdr3_nt: TGTGCCAGCAGCTTGCAGGGAGGTCAGTACTTC

d_call: NA
clone_size: NA
cdr3_length: 15
j_call: TRBJ1-6
v_call: TRBV6-5
cdr3_aa: CASSSMGHFNSPLHF
cdr3_nt: TGTGCCAGCAGTTCTATGGGACATTTCAATTCACCCCTCCACTTT

d_call: TRBD1
clone_size: few
cdr3_length: 14
j_call: TRBJ2-7
v_call: TRBV20-1
cdr3_aa: CSASWDRLSAEQYF
cdr3_nt: TGCAGTGCTAGTTGGGACAGGCTATCTGCTGAGCAGTACTTC

d_call: NA
clone_size: few
cdr3_length: 15
j_call: TRBJ1-1
v_call: TRBV2
cdr3_aa: CASSEDRPNYTEAFF
cdr3_nt: TGTGCCAGCAGTGAAGATCGACCAAATTATACTGAAGCTTTCTTT

d_call: NA
clone_size: few
cdr3_length: 14
j_call: TRBJ1-1
v_call: TRBV25-1
cdr3_aa: CASSDGDPNTEAFF
cdr3_nt: TGTGCCAGCAGTGATGGGGACCCCAACACTGAAGCTTTCTTT

d_call: NA
clone_size: few
cdr3_length: 15
j_call: TRBJ1-4
v_call: TRBV4-1
cdr3_aa: CATTVEPGSNEKLFF
cdr3_nt: TGCGCCACCACAGTTGAGCCAGGGTCTAATGAAAAACTGTTTTTT

d_call: NA
clone_size: NA
cdr3_length: 14
j_call: TRBJ2-2
v_call: TRBV20-1
cdr3_aa: CSAGPPGATGELFF
cdr3_nt: TGCAGTGCTGGTCCCCCAGGCGCCACCGGGGAGCTGTTTTTT

d_call: NA
clone_size: NA
cdr3_length: 13
j_call: TRBJ2-3
v_call: TRBV20-1
cdr3_aa: CSALGGATDTQYF
cdr3_nt: TGCAGTGCCTTGGGGGGGGCTACAGATACGCAGTATTTT

d_call: TRBD2
clone_size: NA
cdr3_length: 17
j_call: TRBJ2-3
v_call: TRBV28
cdr3_aa: CASSFSSGSSGTDTQYF
cdr3_nt: TGTGCCAGCAGTTTCTCTAGCGGGAGTTCGGGCACAGATACGCAGTATTTT

d_call: NA
clone_size: NA
cdr3_length: 10
j_call: TRBJ1-2
v_call: TRBV29-1
cdr3_aa: CSVESGARTF
cdr3_nt: TGCAGCGTTGAATCGGGGGCGCGGACCTTC

d_call: NA
clone_size: few
cdr3_length: 11
j_call: TRBJ2-7
v_call: TRBV10-3
cdr3_aa: CAIGATYEQYF
cdr3_nt: TGTGCCATCGGAGCAACGTACGAGCAGTACTTC

d_call: TRBD2
clone_size: NA
cdr3_length: 16
j_call: TRBJ2-1
v_call: TRBV27
cdr3_aa: CASSFLAGGPLYEQFF
cdr3_nt: TGTGCCAGCAGTTTTCTAGCGGGAGGGCCTTTATATGAGCAGTTCTTC

d_call: NA
clone_size: NA
cdr3_length: 15
j_call: TRBJ1-2
v_call: TRBV27
cdr3_aa: CASSLGGPGPYGYTF
cdr3_nt: TGTGCCAGCAGTTTAGGCGGCCCCGGGCCCTATGGCTACACCTTC

d_call: TRBD2
clone_size: few
cdr3_length: 16
j_call: TRBJ2-3
v_call: TRBV7-2
cdr3_aa: CASSYATSGGTDTQYF
cdr3_nt: TGTGCCAGCAGCTACGCGACTAGCGGGGGCACAGATACGCAGTATTTT

d_call: TRBD1
clone_size: NA
cdr3_length: 13
j_call: TRBJ1-3
v_call: TRBV29-1
cdr3_aa: CSVWGTGENTIYF
cdr3_nt: TGCAGCGTTTGGGGGACAGGGGAAAACACCATATATTTT

d_call: NA
clone_size: NA
cdr3_length: 13
j_call: TRBJ2-3
v_call: TRBV29-1
cdr3_aa: CSVEGRGADTQYF
cdr3_nt: TGCAGCGTTGAAGGGCGGGGCGCAGATACGCAGTATTTT